The TCR beta chain described here comes from a study of beta chain features in type 1 diabetes. Broader study findings: Any HLA-type effect on TCRB rearrangement remained unresolved here. Diminished insertions and augmented deletions at VDJ junctions characterized type 1 diabetes patients. Shorter templates might be favored by PCR, equally in patients and controls.

The whole isolated RNA underwent reverse transcription, so sequencing captured expressed TCRB transcripts. The repertoire was sequenced with immunoSEQ multiplex PCR; TCRdb's copy has only in-frame clones and lacks some. This table holds 810,000 or so clones, 15% to 20% found once. The CDR3 is 16 residues long. Germline-derived CDR1 and CDR2 are ENHRY and SYGVKD. With 6 bases clipped from V and 9 bases from J, the junction kept 13 bases outside the gene matches. Concerning this clone itself: The antigen remains unidentified.

The source material was naive CD4+ T cells from blood. The sequence was collected from a woman between 18 and 29 years old in good health. This chain connects TRBV10-3 to TRBJ2-1; the match to TRBD2 covers 11 bases. The DNA for the CDR3 is TGTGCCATCAGCCCGCCTACTAGCGGGAGATTTCTTGAGCAGTTCTTC. Translating gives CAISPPTSGRFLEQFF.